These T cell receptor beta chains were read from a single sample in a study of CD8 T cells in Susac syndrome. TCRdb processed the immunoSEQ multiplex PCR reads anew with MiXCR; each CDR3 protein has one entry. The data hold roughly 200,000 distinct CDR3 sequences, with approximately 95% observed a single time. Sequencing was done on a sample of CD4+ T cells from PBMCs. The receptors come from a human donor in good health. Each CDR3 is given with its conserved first and last residue. A D gene is named only where the DNA matches it firmly. Where a row states a size, it is once, few, many or the class of an expanded clone; other rows omit it.

D,size,V,length,J,DNA,CDR3
TRBD1,NA,TRBV5-1,15,TRBJ1-5,TGCGCCAGCAGCCCTGGACAGGGGGAGGATCAGCCCCAGCATTTT,CASSPGQGEDQPQHF
TRBD2,NA,TRBV29-1,14,TRBJ2-7,TGCAGCGTTGAAGCTCAAGCGGGAGAGAGCGAGCAGTACTTC,CSVEAQAGESEQYF
TRBD1,NA,TRBV18,20,TRBJ2-6,TGTGCCAGCTCACCCCCGAGGCCGGGACAGGGGTACTCTGGGGCCAACGTCCTGATTTTC,CASSPPRPGQGYSGANVLIF
NA,NA,TRBV30,13,TRBJ1-4,TGTGCCTGGAGCGGTCTTTCCGGAGGGAAACTGTTTTTT,CAWSGLSGGKLFF
NA,NA,TRBV28,13,TRBJ1-2,TGTGCCAGCAGTTTACAAACAGACGGAGGCTACACCTTC,CASSLQTDGGYTF
NA,NA,TRBV6-2/TRBV6-3,11,TRBJ2-4,TGTGCCAGCAGTTATTTGGACATTCAGTACTTC,CASSYLDIQYF
NA,once,TRBV13,14,TRBJ2-7,TGTGCCAGCAGCCACGTAGGTAGGGGATACGAGCAGTACTTC,CASSHVGRGYEQYF
TRBD1,NA,TRBV29-1,14,TRBJ2-1,TGCAGCGTTGTTTTGGCAGGGGGCTACAATGAGCAGTTCTTC,CSVVLAGGYNEQFF
NA,NA,TRBV20-1,14,TRBJ1-1,TGCAGTGCTAGGGTTGGGAAGTGGAACACTGAAGCTTTCTTT,CSARVGKWNTEAFF
NA,NA,TRBV5-4,13,TRBJ1-1,TGTGCCAGCAGCTTGGACGGGTACACTGAAGCTTTCTTT,CASSLDGYTEAFF
NA,NA,TRBV4-3,13,TRBJ1-5,TGCGCCAGCAGCCAAGAATATCCTCAGCCCCAGCATTTT,CASSQEYPQPQHF
TRBD2,NA,TRBV20-1,17,TRBJ2-3,TGCAGTGCTAGAGATCCCTGGACTAGCGGGAGTTCAGATACGCAGTATTTT,CSARDPWTSGSSDTQYF
NA,NA,TRBV29-1,16,TRBJ2-3,TGCAGCGTTGATTCGGGTGGGCAGATTAGCACAGATACGCAGTATTTT,CSVDSGGQISTDTQYF
NA,NA,TRBV15,15,TRBJ2-6,TGTGCCACCAGCAGACCCAACGCCGGGGGCAACGTCCTGACTTTC,CATSRPNAGGNVLTF
TRBD1,NA,TRBV20-1,15,TRBJ1-2,TGCAGTGCCCGACGCGACCCCGGGACAGATTATGGCTACACCTTC,CSARRDPGTDYGYTF
TRBD1,once,TRBV30,13,TRBJ1-5,TGTGCCTGGAGTGTCAGGGGGCGCCAGCCCCAGCATTTT,CAWSVRGRQPQHF
NA,once,TRBV29-1,12,TRBJ2-3,TGCAGCTCCCATGGGGACAAAGATACGCAGTATTTT,CSSHGDKDTQYF
TRBD1,NA,TRBV2,14,TRBJ1-2,TGTGCCAGCAGTGAATTTGACAGGGCCTATGGCTACACCTTC,CASSEFDRAYGYTF
TRBD2,NA,TRBV29-1,13,TRBJ2-7,TGCAGCGCCTTGGGCGGGGGATCCTACGAGCAGTACTTC,CSALGGGSYEQYF
TRBD1,NA,TRBV29-1,15,TRBJ1-2,TGCAGCGTTGACCTAACGGGACAGGGTTTCTATGGCTACACCTTC,CSVDLTGQGFYGYTF
TRBD2,NA,TRBV27,15,TRBJ2-2,TGTGCCAGCAGGAGCGGGAGGGCCGTGGCCGGGGAGCTGTTTTTT,CASRSGRAVAGELFF
TRBD1,NA,TRBV2,13,TRBJ2-7,TGTGCCAGCAGTGAACCCAGGGGGCACGAGCAGTACTTC,CASSEPRGHEQYF
NA,NA,TRBV2,15,TRBJ2-3,TGTGCCAGCAGTGAAAATCGCCCTGACACAGATACGCAGTATTTT,CASSENRPDTDTQYF
NA,NA,TRBV7-2,11,TRBJ1-4,TGTGCCAGCAGCGGACGAGGAGAACTGTTTTTT,CASSGRGELFF
NA,NA,TRBV25-1,14,TRBJ2-5,TGTGCCAGCAGTGAACAGGGCTCCCAAGAGACCCAGTACTTC,CASSEQGSQETQYF
NA,NA,TRBV20-1,13,TRBJ1-2,TGCAGTGCTAGCTTCCGGGTTAACTATGGCTACACCTTC,CSASFRVNYGYTF
TRBD2,NA,TRBV20-1,16,TRBJ2-1,TGCAGTGCTAGAGTTTATAGCGGGAGCTCCTACAATGAGCAGTTCTTC,CSARVYSGSSYNEQFF
NA,NA,TRBV3-1,13,TRBJ1-1,TGTGCCAGCAGCCAGGGGGTGAGTGTTAAAGCTTTCTTT,CASSQGVSVKAFF
NA,NA,TRBV20-1,14,TRBJ2-6,TGCAGTGCGTCAGGGACCTCTGGGGCCAACGTCCTGACTTTC,CSASGTSGANVLTF
TRBD1,NA,TRBV5-1,15,TRBJ2-7,TGCGCCAGCAGCCACAAAGGGACAGCCGCCGACGAGCAGTACTTC,CASSHKGTAADEQYF
NA,NA,TRBV15,13,TRBJ1-5,TGTGCCACCAGCAGAGATTATTATCAGCCCCAGCATTTT,CATSRDYYQPQHF
NA,NA,TRBV6-2/TRBV6-3,16,TRBJ2-1,TGTGCCAGCAGTTACTCGGTAACTAGCACCAACAATGAGCAGTTCTTC,CASSYSVTSTNNEQFF
NA,few,TRBV7-2,15,TRBJ2-7,TGTGCCAGCAGCGTCCCGGGGACTTCCTTCATGGAGCAGTACTTC,CASSVPGTSFMEQYF
TRBD2,NA,TRBV4-3,15,TRBJ2-7,TGCGCCAGCAGCCAAGACCTAAGCGGGGCCTACGAGCAGTACTTC,CASSQDLSGAYEQYF
NA,NA,TRBV27,14,TRBJ2-1,TGTGCCAGCAGTTCCGTATCCCCTATCAATGAGCAGTTCTTC,CASSSVSPINEQFF
NA,NA,TRBV21-1,16,TRBJ1-5,TGTGCCAGCAGCAAAGGTACGGGACAGATCAATCAGCCCCAGCATTTT,CASSKGTGQINQPQHF
NA,NA,TRBV7-9,15,TRBJ2-7,TGTGCCAGCAGCGCCGACAGGACCCTTTCGTACGAGCAGTACTTC,CASSADRTLSYEQYF
NA,NA,TRBV6-2/TRBV6-3,15,TRBJ1-2,TGTGCCAGCAGTTACGACGGACCTTTGGGCTATGGCTACACCTTC,CASSYDGPLGYGYTF
TRBD2,NA,TRBV28,13,TRBJ2-7,TGTGCAGGCAGGCCGAGCGGGGTCTACGAGCAGTACTTC,CAGRPSGVYEQYF
TRBD2,NA,TRBV20-1,14,TRBJ2-7,TGCAGTGCTAGAGAAGCGGGAGAGCTTCGGGAGCAGTACTTC,CSAREAGELREQYF
NA,NA,TRBV30,16,TRBJ1-1,TGTGCCTGGAGTGTGGGGGTCAGGCGGATCAACACTGAAGCTTTCTTT,CAWSVGVRRINTEAFF
NA,NA,TRBV27,14,TRBJ2-3,TGTGCCAGCAGTCTCCGGAGGGGCACAGATACGCAGTATTTT,CASSLRRGTDTQYF
NA,NA,TRBV9,14,TRBJ2-7,TGTGCCAGCAGCGTAGTGGGTCAAGCCAACGAGCAGTACTTC,CASSVVGQANEQYF
TRBD1,NA,TRBV3-1,15,TRBJ1-2,TGTGCCAGCAGCCAAGGGGACAGACAGGTCTATGGCTACACCTTC,CASSQGDRQVYGYTF
NA,NA,TRBV18,13,TRBJ2-5,TGTGCCAGCTCACCATCAGGGAAAGAGACCCAGTACTTC,CASSPSGKETQYF
NA,NA,TRBV20-1,15,TRBJ1-5,TGCAGTGCTAGTCCGAACCGGGCAGGGAATCAGCCCCAGCATTTT,CSASPNRAGNQPQHF
NA,NA,TRBV29-1,15,TRBJ2-3,TGCAGCGTTGGACCTACACCCAGGAGCACAGATACGCAGTATTTT,CSVGPTPRSTDTQYF
TRBD1,NA,TRBV3-1,17,TRBJ1-1,TGTGCCAGCAGCGTTATTCGGGACAGGGCGTCGAACACTGAAGCTTTCTTT,CASSVIRDRASNTEAFF
NA,NA,TRBV20-1,14,TRBJ1-5,TGCAGTGCTAGAAGTCAGCCTTACAATCAGCCCCAGCATTTT,CSARSQPYNQPQHF
NA,NA,TRBV6-1,14,TRBJ1-3,TGTGCCAGCAGTGAAGCAGTCTCTGGAAACACCATATATTTT,CASSEAVSGNTIYF
TRBD2,NA,TRBV25-1,18,TRBJ2-1,TGTGCCAGCAGTGACCGAGGACCGCTAGCGGGACCTGGGAATGAGCAGTTCTTC,CASSDRGPLAGPGNEQFF